What follows is one T cell receptor (beta chain) and its context. This entry comes from a study of blood T cell repertoires in COVID-19. Study-level background: Some COVID-19 samples were acute and others convalescent; all came from the United States, Italy and Spain.

Sequencing used immunoSEQ multiplex PCR; TCRdb keeps in-frame clones, though not all of them. Of fewer than 200,000 clones listed, around 78% are singletons. Study members were between about 18 and 90 years old and lived in approximately 25 US regions. Two negative PCRs, clearance, or symptom resolution characterized the recovered Cohort 3 donors. Deletions cut 6 bases from V and 8 bases from J, with 10 bases between. Germline CDR1 reads MDHEN; CDR2 reads SYDVKM. CDR3 length: 11 residues. This TCR came from a woman aged 45 to 65 who had recovered from COVID-19. Source material: PBMCs or T cells enriched from blood (not recorded which). The chain couples TRBV28 to TRBJ1-1, with D uncertain. CDR3 region: CASRKHSEAFF. The DNA of the CDR3 is TGTGCCAGCAGGAAGCACTCCGAAGCTTTCTTT.